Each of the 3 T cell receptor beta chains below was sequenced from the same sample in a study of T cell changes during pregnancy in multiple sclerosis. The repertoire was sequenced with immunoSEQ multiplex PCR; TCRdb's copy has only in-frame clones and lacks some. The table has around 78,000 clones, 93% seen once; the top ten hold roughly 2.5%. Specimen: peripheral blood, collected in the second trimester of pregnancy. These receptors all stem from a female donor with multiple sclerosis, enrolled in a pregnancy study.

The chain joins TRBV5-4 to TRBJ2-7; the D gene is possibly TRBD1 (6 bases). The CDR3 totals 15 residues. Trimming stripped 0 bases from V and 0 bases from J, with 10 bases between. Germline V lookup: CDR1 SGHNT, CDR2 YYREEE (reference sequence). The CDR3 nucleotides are TGTGCCAGCAGCTTGGGGACAGACGTCTCCTACGAGCAGTACTTC. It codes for CASSLGTDVSYEQYF.

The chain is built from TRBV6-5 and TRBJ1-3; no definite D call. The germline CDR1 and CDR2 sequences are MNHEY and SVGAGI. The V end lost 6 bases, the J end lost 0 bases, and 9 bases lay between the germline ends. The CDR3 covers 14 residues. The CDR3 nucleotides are TGTGCCAGCAGCCGGGTCTTCTCTGGAAACACCATATATTTT. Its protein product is CASSRVFSGNTIYF.

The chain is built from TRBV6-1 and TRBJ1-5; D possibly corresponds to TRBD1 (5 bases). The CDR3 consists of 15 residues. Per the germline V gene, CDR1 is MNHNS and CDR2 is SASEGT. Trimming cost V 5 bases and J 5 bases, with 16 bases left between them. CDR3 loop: CASSTSRVMDQPQHF. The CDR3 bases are TGTGCCAGCAGTACCTCCAGGGTAATGGATCAGCCCCAGCATTTT.